The 8 T cell receptor beta chains presented below share a single source sample, sequenced in a study of T cells expressing NK-cell markers. With the 5' RACE reads reprocessed, TCRdb shows one record per CDR3 protein and no DNA. The table lists some 600,000 distinct CDR3 sequences. Sequencing used blood T cells: a sorted CD56 or NKG2C T cell subset, CD4+ or CD8+ T cells, or bulk PBMC T cells (not recorded which). The receptor set was obtained from a man aged 18-30 years in good health.

The V and J genes are TRBV7-2 and TRBJ1-3; TCRdb names TRBD1, which stays unverified in the absence of DNA. This CDR3 contains 17 residues. CDR1 is SGHTA and CDR2 is FQGNSA in the germline V gene. The CDR3 loop is CASSLGETVGSGNTIYF. The full variable domain, rest sourced from reference TRBV7-2 and TRBJ1-3, is GAGVSQSPSNKVTEKGKDVELRCDPISGHTALYWYRQSLGQGLEFLIYFQGNSAPDKSGLPSDRFSAERTGGSVSTLTIQRTQQEDSAVYLCASSLGETVGSGNTIYFGEGSWLTVV.

The chain recombines TRBV5-8 with TRBJ1-1. The CDR3 is 13 residues long. The V gene's germline CDR1 is SGHTS and CDR2 YDEGEE. The CDR3 protein is CASSPLGVGAAFF.

The V gene is TRBV11-2, the J gene TRBJ2-7; TCRdb lists TRBD2, though no DNA is available to test this call. Germline V gene data show CDR1 as SGHAT and CDR2 as FQNNGV. CDR3 size: 18 residues. CDR3 protein: CASSLEPGLAGMGGEQYF.

The chain combines TRBV5-1 with TRBJ1-6. CDR3 length: 16 amino acids. Germline V gene sequence: CDR1 SGHRS, CDR2 YFSETQ. The CDR3 loop is CASSLGKSSYNSPLHF.

V usage is TRBV6-2 or TRBV6-3 and J usage is TRBJ2-7; the D call of TRBD1 rests on TCRdb alone, since no DNA is present to check it. The CDR3 extends over 15 amino acids. The V gene's germline CDR1 is MNHEY and CDR2 SVGEGT. CDR3 loop: CASRPWTESSYEQYF.

This chain links TRBV5-1 with TRBJ1-1; with no DNA, the TCRdb D assignment of TRBD1 cannot be verified. The CDR3 has 16 residues. The germline V gene has CDR1 SGHRS and CDR2 YFSETQ. The CDR3 sequence is CASSLDLGPPNTEAFF.

The J gene is TRBJ2-2, the V gene TRBV6-5; TCRdb indicates TRBD1, and absent DNA this call remains unverified. Germline lookup yields CDR1 MNHEY and CDR2 SVGAGI. The CDR3 contains 15 residues. Here the CDR3 reads CASSYGEGTAGELFF.

The J gene is TRBJ2-7, the V gene TRBV20-1; the TCRdb call, TRBD1, lacks DNA for checking. The CDR3 extends over 14 amino acids. The germline V gene has CDR1 DFQATT and CDR2 SNEGSKA (reference sequence). The CDR3 reads CSARDKQGECEQYF.